This T cell receptor (beta chain) was observed in a study of blood T cell repertoires in COVID-19. Some clones are missing from TCRdb's copy, which holds only in-frame ones; the method was immunoSEQ multiplex PCR. The data contain 150,000 or so clones, 82% of them seen just once; the ten biggest clones take up around 15%. Germline V gives CDR1 ENHRY, CDR2 SYGVKD. The V and J ends lost 3 bases and 5 bases, in that order; junction bases with no gene match: 5. The CDR3 has 15 amino acids. The chain employs TRBV10-3 and TRBJ1-1, with 11 bases aligning to TRBD1. The clonotype comes from a human donor with acute or convalescent COVID-19. The donor label of this sample is uncertain. Sequencing was performed on peripheral blood. The CDR3 sequence: CAISEHGQGATEAFF. Here the CDR3 DNA reads TGTGCCATCAGTGAACACGGACAGGGGGCTACTGAAGCTTTCTTT.